The next 16 T cell receptor beta chains were all read from a single sample in a study of OX40 agonist ivuxolimab in advanced cancers. Using immunoSEQ multiplex PCR, the repertoire was profiled, and TCRdb retains in-frame clones only, with some absent. The data hold some 150,000 clones, with about nine tenths observed a single time. The sample consisted of CD4+ or CD8+ T cells sorted from blood, taken in a trial of the OX40 agonist ivuxolimab. The receptors were sampled from an adult with an advanced solid tumor such as melanoma, head and neck, liver or kidney cancer.

J is TRBJ2-7 and V is TRBV19, with D perhaps given as TRBD1 or TRBD2 (5 bases each). The CDR3 is made up of 14 amino acids. CDR1 and CDR2 (germline): LNHDA, SQIVND (reference sequence). The V gene lost 5 bases and the J gene lost 3 bases, with 14 bases spanning the gap. The CDR3 DNA is TGTGCCAGTAGTGACCGGGACCAAGTCTACGAGCAGTACTTC. Residues: CASSDRDQVYEQYF.

J is TRBJ2-5 and V is TRBV27; D call uncertain. This CDR3 is built from 13 residues. Germline V gene data show CDR1 as MNHEY and CDR2 as SMNVEV (reference sequence). V lost 7 bases, J lost 1 base, and 10 bases lay in between. The CDR3 nucleotides read TGTGCCAGCAAGACATCACCCCAAGAGACCCAGTACTTC. Protein product: CASKTSPQETQYF.

V is TRBV30 and J is TRBJ2-5; TRBD2 is a possible D gene (5 bases). The DNA end is more similar to TRBJ2-7, so the J call may be wrong. This CDR3 region has 12 residues. CDR1 and CDR2 (germline): GTSNPN, SVGIG (reference sequence). In DNA form, the CDR3 reads TGTGCCTGGAGCGGGGACTCCTACGAGCAGTACTTC. Amino acid sequence: CAWSGDSYEQYF.

V is TRBV5-1 and J is TRBJ2-1; D not certain. CDR3 length equals 14 residues. Looked up from germline, CDR1 is SGHRS and CDR2 is YFSETQ. The V end was cut by 4 bases, the J end by 6 bases, with 14 bases between. CDR3 amino acids: CASSTDTPRNEQFF. The DNA for the CDR3 is TGCGCCAGCAGCACGGATACTCCTCGCAATGAGCAGTTCTTC.

The V call is TRBV13, the J call TRBJ2-1, with D perhaps matching TRBD1 (5 bases). Between the trimmed V and J ends, which lost 5 bases and 0 bases, there was a span of 11 bases. The germline CDR1 and CDR2 sequences are PRHDT and FYEKMQ (reference sequence). The CDR3 runs to 15 residues. The CDR3 coding sequence is TGTGCCAGCAGCCTCGACAGTAGCTCCTACAATGAGCAGTTCTTC. Translated: CASSLDSSSYNEQFF.

The chain links TRBV5-1 to TRBJ1-1, with 7 bases identical to TRBD1. CDR1 SGHRS and CDR2 YFSETQ come from the germline V gene. The CDR3 covers 17 residues. With V trimmed by 2 bases and J by 0 bases, 10 bases remained unmatched. CDR3 region: CASSLLGTVQMNTEAFF. DNA of the CDR3: TGCGCCAGCAGCTTATTAGGGACAGTTCAAATGAACACTGAAGCTTTCTTT.

This clone was observed a single time. V gene TRBV5-1 combines with J gene TRBJ2-1, with 8 bases identical to TRBD2. The V and J ends lost 3 bases and 4 bases, in that order; junction bases with no gene match: 6. This CDR3 region has 15 residues. The germline V gene encodes CDR1 SGHRS and CDR2 YFSETQ. This CDR3 is CASSSSGSRYNEQFF. CDR3 DNA: TGCGCCAGCAGCTCCAGCGGGAGTAGGTACAATGAGCAGTTCTTC. The entire variable domain, with the rest obtained from reference TRBV5-1 and TRBJ2-1, is as follows: KAGVTQTPRYLIKTRGQQVTLSCSPISGHRSVSWYQQTPGQGLQFLFEYFSETQRNKGNFPGRFSGRQFSNSRSEMNVSTLELGDSALYLCASSSSGSRYNEQFFGPGTRLTVL.

This clone has just one count. The chain links TRBV5-6 to TRBJ1-5; D is unclear. The V and J ends lost 4 bases and 4 bases respectively, with 15 bases between them. Germline lookup yields CDR1 SGHDT and CDR2 YYEEEE. The CDR3 sequence is 15 residues long. Written as DNA, the CDR3 is TGTGCCAGCAGCCTAGGACCCGGCCCGAATCAGCCCCAGCATTTT. This encodes CASSLGPGPNQPQHF.

The chain carries TRBV10-1 and TRBJ2-7, with D unclear. Germline V gene lookup returns CDR1 WNHNN and CDR2 SYGVQD (reference sequence). Trimming removed 7 bases at V and 5 bases at J, with 15 bases between. CDR3 length: 13 residues. The CDR3 DNA sequence: TGCGCCAGCAACCGTCAGAGACCCCACGAGCAGTACTTC. Protein sequence: CASNRQRPHEQYF.

The genes are TRBV11-2 and TRBJ2-1; 12 nucleotides agree with TRBD2. The germline V gene has CDR1 SGHAT and CDR2 FQNNGV. This CDR3 spans 16 amino acids. The V gene end was trimmed by 0 bases and the J gene end by 3 bases; junction bases not matched to a gene: 0. The CDR3: CASSLEGLAGYNEQFF. The DNA for the CDR3 is TGTGCCAGCAGCTTAGAGGGACTAGCGGGCTACAATGAGCAGTTCTTC.

V usage is TRBV27 and J usage is TRBJ1-1; possibly TRBD1 for D (5 bases). V was clipped by 8 bases and J by 4 bases, with 11 bases between them. Germline values: CDR1 MNHEY, CDR2 SMNVEV (reference sequence). The CDR3 extends over 12 amino acids. CDR3 nucleotide sequence: TGTGCCAGCGGAGACAGAGGCACTGAAGCTTTCTTT. Protein sequence: CASGDRGTEAFF.

This chain connects TRBV9 to TRBJ2-2; tentative D call: TRBD2 (5 bases). V was trimmed by 0 bases and J by 5 bases, leaving 8 bases between them. Germline V lookup: CDR1 SGDLS, CDR2 YYNGEE. The CDR3 runs to 14 residues. CDR3 nucleotide sequence: TGTGCCAGCAGCGTAGATGAGGGTACCGGGGAGCTGTTTTTT. Its protein product is CASSVDEGTGELFF.

The V and J genes are TRBV11-3 and TRBJ2-2; maybe TRBD2 (6 bases). Trimming pared 2 bases from V and 4 bases from J, leaving 8 bases between. CDR1 SGHNT and CDR2 YENEEA come from the germline V gene. This CDR3 comprises 14 residues. Here the CDR3 DNA reads TGTGCCAGCAGCTTATATAGCGGCACCGGGGAGCTGTTTTTT. It yields the protein CASSLYSGTGELFF.

The chain links TRBV5-8 to TRBJ2-5; D remains ambiguous. The CDR3 loop spans 18 amino acids. Germline V lookup: CDR1 SGHTS, CDR2 YDEGEE. V shed 4 bases and J shed 3 bases, with 25 bases lying between them. The CDR3, as DNA: TGTGCCAGCAGCCCCCCGGTGCGGATCGCACCTGTTAAAGAGACCCAGTACTTC. It encodes CASSPPVRIAPVKETQYF. The full variable domain, in which reference TRBV5-8 and TRBJ2-5 provide the parts outside the CDR3, is EAGVTQSPTHLIKTRGQQATLRCSPISGHTSVYWYQQALGLGLQFLLWYDEGEERNRGNFPPRFSGRQFPNYSSELNVNALELEDSALYLCASSPPVRIAPVKETQYFGPGTRLLVL.

The count of this clone is one. The rearrangement links TRBV6-5 to TRBJ2-2; perhaps D is TRBD1 or TRBD2 (7 bases each). This CDR3 has 15 amino acids. V was clipped by 5 bases and J by 5 bases, with 15 bases between them. CDR1 is MNHEY, CDR2 SVGAGI, per germline. The CDR3: CASSQPQGGTGELFF. DNA for the CDR3: TGTGCCAGCAGTCAACCCCAGGGGGGGACCGGGGAGCTGTTTTTT.

The gene calls are TRBV29-1 and TRBJ2-2; D is possibly TRBD2 (6 bases). CDR3 size: 14 residues. Germline-derived CDR1 and CDR2 are SQVTM and ANQGSEA. Between the trimmed V and J ends, which lost 6 bases and 2 bases, there was a span of 13 bases. CDR3 sequence reads: CSVRLGTNTGELFF. CDR3 nucleotides: TGCAGCGTCCGCCTAGGGACTAACACCGGGGAGCTGTTTTTT.